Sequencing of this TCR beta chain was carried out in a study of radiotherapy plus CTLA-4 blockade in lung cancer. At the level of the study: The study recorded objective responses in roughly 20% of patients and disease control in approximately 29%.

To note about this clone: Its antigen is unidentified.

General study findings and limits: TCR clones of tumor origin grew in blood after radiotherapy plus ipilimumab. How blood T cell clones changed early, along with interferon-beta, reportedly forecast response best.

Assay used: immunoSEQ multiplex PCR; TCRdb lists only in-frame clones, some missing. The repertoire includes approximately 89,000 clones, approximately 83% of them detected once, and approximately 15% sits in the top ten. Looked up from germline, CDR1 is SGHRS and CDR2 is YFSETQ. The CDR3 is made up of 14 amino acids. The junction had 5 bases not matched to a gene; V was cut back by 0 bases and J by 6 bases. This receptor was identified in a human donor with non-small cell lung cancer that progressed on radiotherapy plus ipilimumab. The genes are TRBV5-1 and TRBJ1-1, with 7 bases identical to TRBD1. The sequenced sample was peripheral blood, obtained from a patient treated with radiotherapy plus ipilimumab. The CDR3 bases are TGCGCCAGCAGCTTGGAAAGGGGGCGGGCTGAAGCTTTCTTT. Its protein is CASSLERGRAEAFF. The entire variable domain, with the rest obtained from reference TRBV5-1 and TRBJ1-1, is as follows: KAGVTQTPRYLIKTRGQQVTLSCSPISGHRSVSWYQQTPGQGLQFLFEYFSETQRNKGNFPGRFSGRQFSNSRSEMNVSTLELGDSALYLCASSLERGRAEAFFGQGTRLTVV.